This TCR beta chain was sequenced in a study of cytomegalovirus exposure and HLA in healthy donors. PCR employed 60 Vbeta and 13 Jbeta primers. Produced via immunoSEQ multiplex PCR; TCRdb's table is partial and in-frame only. There are under 200,000 clones in the sample; around 79% occur only once, and about 2.3% lies in the top ten. Germline V gene lookup returns CDR1 MNHEY and CDR2 SMNVEV (reference sequence). This CDR3 comprises 15 residues. Between the trimmed V and J ends, which lost 6 bases and 1 base, there was a span of 13 bases. The TCR was taken from a female donor in good health and CMV-seronegative. Sequencing used PBMCs. The V gene is TRBV27, the J gene TRBJ1-5; D is unresolved. This CDR3 reads CASRPLAASNQPQHF. The CDR3 DNA reads TGTGCCAGCAGGCCTCTCGCGGCCAGCAATCAGCCCCAGCATTTT.